The rows below give T cell receptor beta chains drawn from one sample of a study of human thymus T cells. Some clones are missing from TCRdb's copy, which holds only in-frame ones; the method was immunoSEQ multiplex PCR. The data hold some 50,000 clones, with approximately 95% observed a single time. Source material: blood. The receptor set was obtained from a girl under three years old with a congenital heart defect but otherwise immunologically healthy. Both conserved end residues are part of each CDR3. A D gene is named only where the DNA matches it firmly. Expanded clones get a size class; other rows say once, few or many, or leave the size out.

d_call cdr3_length clone_size j_call v_call cdr3_nt cdr3_aa
TRBD2 18 . TRBJ2-3 TRBV9 TGTGCCAGCAGCGTAGTCGACGGGAGGTGGCCCAGCACAGATACGCAGTATTTT CASSVVDGRWPSTDTQYF
. 10 . TRBJ2-5 TRBV20-1 TGCAGTGCTACCGGTGGAACCCAGTACTTC CSATGGTQYF
. 16 few TRBJ1-1 TRBV28 TGTGCCAGCAGTTTGGTTTGGGGGGTTGGGGACACTGAAGCTTTCTTT CASSLVWGVGDTEAFF
. 16 once TRBJ2-1 TRBV9 TGTGCCAGCAGCTTCACTAGCCGCAGCTCCTACAATGAGCAGTTCTTC CASSFTSRSSYNEQFF
. 13 . TRBJ1-2 TRBV6-5 TGTGCCAGCAGTTACGGGGTGGGCTATGGCTACACCTTC CASSYGVGYGYTF
. 13 few TRBJ2-7 TRBV7-2 TGTGCCAGCAGCTTCGCTAGTACCTACGAGCAGTACTTC CASSFASTYEQYF
. 12 . TRBJ2-5 TRBV2 TGTGCCAGCAGACACCAACAAGAGACCCAGTACTTC CASRHQQETQYF
. 13 . TRBJ2-2 TRBV6-1 TGTGCCAGCAGTGAAGGAGATGCCGGGGAGCTGTTTTTT CASSEGDAGELFF
. 16 . TRBJ2-3 TRBV7-9 TGTGCCAGCAGCTTACTAGGGAAAAGGTCCACAGATACGCAGTATTTT CASSLLGKRSTDTQYF
. 12 . TRBJ2-3 TRBV7-8 TGTGCCAGCAGCTTTGCCGCAGATACGCAGTATTTT CASSFAADTQYF
. 13 . TRBJ2-7 TRBV7-9 TGTGCCAGCAGCCGGACTGGCGGCAACGAGCAGTACTTC CASSRTGGNEQYF
. 16 . TRBJ1-4 TRBV30 TGTGCCTGGAGTGAAGTCGGGACCCCAAGAGGTGAAAAACTGTTTTTT CAWSEVGTPRGEKLFF
TRBD1 14 once TRBJ2-7 TRBV5-1 TGCGCCAGCAGCTTGGTTGGGACAGCCTACGAGCAGTACTTC CASSLVGTAYEQYF
TRBD1 15 once TRBJ2-5 TRBV5-6 TGTGCCAGCAGCACGAGACAGGGGGCAGGGGAGACCCAGTACTTC CASSTRQGAGETQYF
. 15 . TRBJ1-2 TRBV18 TGTGCCAGCTCACCACGGGGGACACCGGGCTATGGCTACACCTTC CASSPRGTPGYGYTF
. 15 once TRBJ2-1 TRBV27 TGTGCCAGCAGTACCCTAGCGATGGCCTACAATGAGCAGTTCTTC CASSTLAMAYNEQFF
TRBD1 14 . TRBJ1-3 TRBV6-5 TGTGCCAGCACCCAGGGGGCAGCTGAAAACACCATATATTTT CASTQGAAENTIYF
. 14 . TRBJ2-7 TRBV7-2 TGTGCCAGCAGCCTTCCGGACAGCTCCTACGAGCAGTACTTC CASSLPDSSYEQYF
. 11 . TRBJ1-1 TRBV19 TGTGCCAGTAGTATAGGTTCCGAAGCTTTCTTT CASSIGSEAFF
. 13 . TRBJ1-1 TRBV7-6 TGTGCCAGCAGCTCTTGGGAGGGGCTTGAAGCTTTCTTT CASSSWEGLEAFF
TRBD2 14 . TRBJ2-7 TRBV11-2 TGTGCCAGCAGATCGTGGACTAGCGGGTACGAGCAGTACTTC CASRSWTSGYEQYF
TRBD1 18 . TRBJ1-4 TRBV7-2 TGTGCCAGCAGCTCTCGGACAGGGGGAAGGGCAACTAATGAAAAACTGTTTTTT CASSSRTGGRATNEKLFF
TRBD2 19 . TRBJ2-3 TRBV4-2 TGTGCCAGCAGCCAAGAACCCCCTAGCGGGAGAAAGGGCACAGATACGCAGTATTTT CASSQEPPSGRKGTDTQYF
. 14 . TRBJ1-1 TRBV19 TGTGCCAGTAAACCCGGGTGGGTAAGAACTGAAGCTTTCTTT CASKPGWVRTEAFF
. 15 . TRBJ1-3 TRBV7-2 TGTGCCAGCAGCTCCAATCGGGGGCAGGGAAACACCATATATTTT CASSSNRGQGNTIYF
TRBD2 15 . TRBJ2-7 TRBV5-1 TGCGCCAGCAGCCCCGTAGCGGGGCTCGCCTACGAGCAGTACTTC CASSPVAGLAYEQYF
. 14 once TRBJ1-1 TRBV18 TGTGCCAGCTCACCGCGTCACATGGACACTGAAGCTTTCTTT CASSPRHMDTEAFF
. 16 . TRBJ1-4 TRBV5-4 TGTGCCAGCAGCTCGGCCGGGGTCAGGGGAAATGAAAAACTGTTTTTT CASSSAGVRGNEKLFF
TRBD1 14 . TRBJ2-5 TRBV7-9 TGTGCCAGCAGCTTAGGACAGGGGCAAGAGACCCAGTACTTC CASSLGQGQETQYF
. 13 . TRBJ2-7 TRBV11-2 TGTGCCAGCAGCCTCAATGGCGCGGGCGAGCAGTACTTC CASSLNGAGEQYF
TRBD1 17 . TRBJ2-7 TRBV4-3 TGCGCCAGCAGCCAAGAGCCATGGACAGGGGGAGTGTACGAGCAGTACTTC CASSQEPWTGGVYEQYF
. 12 . TRBJ2-1 TRBV19 TGTGCCAGTAGCTTCCTTTTGAATGAGCAGTTCTTC CASSFLLNEQFF
. 19 . TRBJ2-1 TRBV7-9 TGTGCCAGCAGCTCCCGAACCCCCCTTGAGCGCCGACCTTACAATGAGCAGTTCTTC CASSSRTPLERRPYNEQFF
TRBD1 14 . TRBJ1-2 TRBV18 TGTGCCAGCTCACCCACAGGGGAGTTCTATGGCTACACCTTC CASSPTGEFYGYTF
TRBD1 16 . TRBJ2-2 TRBV18 TGTGCCAGCTCACCACAAGGGACAGGGGGCACCGGGGAGCTGTTTTTT CASSPQGTGGTGELFF
TRBD2 16 . TRBJ2-5 TRBV2 TGTGCCAGCAGTCAGGCTCGCGGGGGGCGAGGGGAGACCCAGTACTTC CASSQARGGRGETQYF
. 14 . TRBJ1-2 TRBV6-5 TGTGCCAGCAGTCGCGATGGTGGTAGCTATGGCTACACCTTC CASSRDGGSYGYTF
TRBD1 15 . TRBJ2-7 TRBV27 TGTGCCAGCAGTTTAAAAGGACAGGGTCCCCACGAGCAGTACTTC CASSLKGQGPHEQYF
. 14 . TRBJ1-5 TRBV7-8 TGTGCCAGCAGCTCCCGACAGGATCATCAGCCCCAGCATTTT CASSSRQDHQPQHF
TRBD1 19 . TRBJ2-4 TRBV6-1 TGTGCCAGCAGTGAACCCAGGGACAGGTCCCCGCTAGCCAAAAACATTCAGTACTTC CASSEPRDRSPLAKNIQYF
TRBD2 17 . TRBJ2-3 TRBV4-2 TGTGCCAGCAGCCAAGATCCTAGCGGGAGGTCCACAGATACGCAGTATTTT CASSQDPSGRSTDTQYF
. 16 . TRBJ1-5 TRBV7-2 TGTGCCAGCAGCTTAGTTTCGGTAAAGGGCAATCAGCCCCAGCATTTT CASSLVSVKGNQPQHF
. 16 . TRBJ1-1 TRBV5-4 TGTGCCAGCAGCTCCCGTTCAGGATCCGAGACGGAAGAAGCTTTCTTT CASSSRSGSETEEAFF
TRBD1 19 . TRBJ2-2 TRBV7-2 TGTGCCAGCAGCTTCCCCGAGGTCTCGGACAGGGCGGAAACCGGGGAGCTGTTTTTT CASSFPEVSDRAETGELFF
. 15 . TRBJ1-4 TRBV6-1 TGTGCCAGCACCCAAAGCGGGAGGGGATGGGAAAAACTGTTTTTT CASTQSGRGWEKLFF
. 13 . TRBJ2-7 TRBV4-1 TGCGCCAGCAGCCAAGCCCCCTGGGTTGAGCAGTACTTC CASSQAPWVEQYF
TRBD2 19 . TRBJ2-4 TRBV30 TGTGCCTGGAGTGTACTGGCTAGCGGTACTAAACTAGCCAAAAACATTCAGTACTTC CAWSVLASGTKLAKNIQYF
TRBD1 15 . TRBJ1-4 TRBV4-2 TGTGCCAGCAGCCAAGTCTCGGGGACAGAAGAAAAACTGTTTTTT CASSQVSGTEEKLFF
. 13 . TRBJ1-2 TRBV5-6 TGTGCCAGCAGCGTTCAGGGTTCCTATGGCTACACCTTC CASSVQGSYGYTF
. 14 . TRBJ2-2 TRBV28 TGTGCCAGCAGTTACCGAAGGGATCGGGGGGAGCTGTTTTTT CASSYRRDRGELFF
. 13 . TRBJ2-1 TRBV18 TGTGCCAGCTCACCACCCGGCAGGAATGAGCAGTTCTTC CASSPPGRNEQFF
TRBD2 17 . TRBJ2-7 TRBV29-1 TGCAGCGTTGAAGATCCAAGGACTAGCGGGATTGGGTACGAGCAGTACTTC CSVEDPRTSGIGYEQYF
TRBD1 16 . TRBJ2-7 TRBV27 TGTGCCAGCAGTACTACAGTCCGACAGGGCTTGTACGAGCAGTACTTC CASSTTVRQGLYEQYF
TRBD2 17 . TRBJ2-1 TRBV7-2 TGTGCCAGCAGCCCCAAGCGGGAATACCTCTCCTACAATGAGCAGTTCTTC CASSPKREYLSYNEQFF
TRBD1 12 . TRBJ2-7 TRBV6-5 TGTGCCAGCAGTGACAGGGAAAGGAAACAGTACTTC CASSDRERKQYF
. 14 . TRBJ2-1 TRBV18 TGTGCCAGCTCACGAAATCCATTCTACAATGAGCAGTTCTTC CASSRNPFYNEQFF
TRBD1 12 . TRBJ1-2 TRBV28 TGTGCCAGCGGGGACAGCTCCTATGGCTACACCTTC CASGDSSYGYTF